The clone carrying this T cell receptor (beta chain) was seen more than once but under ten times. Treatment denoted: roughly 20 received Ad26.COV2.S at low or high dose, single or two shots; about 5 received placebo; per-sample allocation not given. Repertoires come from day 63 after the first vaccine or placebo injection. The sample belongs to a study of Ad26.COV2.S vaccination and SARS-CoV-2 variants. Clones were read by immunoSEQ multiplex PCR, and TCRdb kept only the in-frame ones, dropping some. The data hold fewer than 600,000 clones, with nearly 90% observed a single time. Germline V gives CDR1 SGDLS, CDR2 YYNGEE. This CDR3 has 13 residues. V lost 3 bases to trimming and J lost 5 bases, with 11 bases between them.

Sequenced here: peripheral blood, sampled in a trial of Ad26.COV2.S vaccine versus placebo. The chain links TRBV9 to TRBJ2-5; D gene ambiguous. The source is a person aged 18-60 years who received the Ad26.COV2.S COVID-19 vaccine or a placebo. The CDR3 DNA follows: TGTGCCAGCAGCGCCTCTCCTTTTGAGACCCAGTACTTC. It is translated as CASSASPFETQYF.